A few counts support the clone carrying this TCR beta chain. Its antigen is unidentified. This entry belongs to a study of identical twins. Study observations and caveats: Fewer insertions characterized abundant cord blood beta clonotypes, whereas memory repertoires showed none. There was more out-of-frame TCR alpha sharing in monozygotic twins than models estimated.

Template switching added a universal primer site; cDNA carried unique molecular identifiers. TCRdb recomputed calls from the 5' RACE reads with MiXCR, one row per CDR3 protein. The sample consists of under 450,000 distinct CDR3 sequences, under 20% of them appearing once. This CDR3 has 15 amino acids. V shed 5 bases and J shed 5 bases, with 17 bases lying between them. This rearrangement joins TRBV12-3 or TRBV12-4 to TRBJ2-3; no firm D call. The sequence derives from a man in his forties or fifties in good health. Material for sequencing was naive T cells sorted from blood. In DNA, the CDR3 is TGTGCCAGCAGTCCCCCAGGTGGAGTGGTAGATACGCAGTATTTT. Protein product: CASSPPGGVVDTQYF.